This T cell receptor beta chain appears in the sequencing data of a study of blood T cells in healthy people across ages. Findings and limits, study-wide: As naive T cell percentage varied, TCR beta diversity correlated strongly with it.

A note on this clonotype: Its antigen is still unknown.

The V gene lost 7 bases and the J gene lost 2 bases, with 12 bases spanning the gap. The CDR3 consists of 13 residues. CDR1 is MDHEN and CDR2 is SYDVKM in the germline V gene. Peripheral blood, about 9.8 milliliters per donor, was collected. Then a second PCR, running roughly 7 to 11 cycles, was carried out with a sample-barcoded 5' primer and a J-beta primer mix. TCRdb recomputed calls from the 5' RACE reads with MiXCR, one row per CDR3 protein. The data show roughly 1 million distinct CDR3 sequences, with roughly 24% seen just once and 0.65% to 0.75% held by the top ten. A further study also used this sample, focusing on T cells of mothers and their children. That paper adds: A few healthy Caucasian mothers, along with their six children, served as the donors.

The sequenced sample consisted of blood. The TCR comes from a girl aged 2 to 9 in good health. The rearrangement uses TRBV28 and TRBJ2-7; D is uncertain. The CDR3 loop is CASNAPATYEQYF. For the CDR3, the DNA is TGTGCCAGCAACGCTCCAGCTACCTACGAGCAGTACTTC.